What follows are 28 T cell receptor beta chains derived from one specimen sequenced in a study of T-cell reconstitution after alpha-beta-depleted transplantation in children. Preparing the TCRbeta library involved the use of unique molecular identifiers. TCRdb reanalysed the PCR reads using MiXCR and keeps one entry per CDR3 protein. Of fewer than 250,000 distinct CDR3 sequences in the sample, roughly a sixth are singletons; the top ten hold 43%. The source was PBMCs, mostly from graft donor cells, collected 360 days after TCRalphabeta/CD19-depleted stem cell transplant. The receptor set was obtained from a male patient aged 2 to 10 who had a stem cell transplant for acute lymphoblastic leukemia, so the T cells may come from the graft donor.

The chain is built from TRBV12-3 or TRBV12-4 and TRBJ2-5; D not resolved. Between the trimmed V and J ends, which lost 4 bases and 2 bases, there was a span of 8 bases. There are 13 residues in the CDR3. The CDR3 sequence is CASSSAYQETQYF. In DNA, the CDR3 is TGTGCCAGCAGTTCCGCTTATCAAGAGACCCAGTACTTC.

This clonotype has only a few counts. This chain joins TRBV24-1 and TRBJ2-6; no firm D call. Germline V CDR1 and CDR2: KGHDR, SFDVKD. This CDR3 region has 17 residues. V lost 3 bases and J lost 3, with 14 bases in between. Written as DNA, the CDR3 is TGTGCCACCAGTGATCCGCAGGCCTTTATTGGGGCCAACGTCCTGACTTTC. This gives the protein CATSDPQAFIGANVLTF.

The table lists this clonotype with a few counts. The chain uses TRBV14 and TRBJ2-2, with 11 nucleotides matching TRBD2. The germline CDR1 and CDR2 sequences are SGHDN and FVKESK. The CDR3 consists of 16 residues. V was clipped by 0 bases and J by 13 bases; unmatched bases: 10. This CDR3 reads CASSQDGGLAGGRLFF. In DNA form, the CDR3 reads TGTGCCAGCAGCCAAGATGGAGGACTAGCGGGTGGACGGCTGTTTTTT.

This clonotype was seen only a few times. V and J are TRBV7-6 and TRBJ2-2; D is ambiguous. The germline gives CDR1 SGHVS, CDR2 FNYEAQ. V was shortened by 2 bases and J by 4 bases, with 11 bases between the two germline ends. The CDR3 covers 15 residues. The CDR3 bases are TGTGCCAGCAGCTTATGGGAAGTCAGCACCGGGGAGCTGTTTTTT. This translates into CASSLWEVSTGELFF.

The V gene is TRBV5-1, the J gene TRBJ2-7; TRBD1 agrees at 7 bases. The junction had 15 bases not matched to a gene; V was cut back by 2 bases and J by 7 bases. The CDR3 covers 16 residues. The germline CDR1 and CDR2 sequences are SGHRS and YFSETQ. The DNA of the CDR3 is TGCGCCAGCAGCTTAGACCCGACAGGGTTCCGAACAGAGCAGTACTTC. Encoded protein: CASSLDPTGFRTEQYF. The full variable domain, its missing parts supplied by reference TRBV5-1 and TRBJ2-7, is KAGVTQTPRYLIKTRGQQVTLSCSPISGHRSVSWYQQTPGQGLQFLFEYFSETQRNKGNFPGRFSGRQFSNSRSEMNVSTLELGDSALYLCASSLDPTGFRTEQYFGPGTRLTVT.

V and J are TRBV19 and TRBJ1-1, with D uncertain. Germline assignment: CDR1 LNHDA and CDR2 SQIVND (reference sequence). This CDR3 contains 14 residues. Between the trimmed V and J ends, which lost 10 bases and 4 bases, there was a span of 19 bases. DNA of the CDR3: TGTGCCACCACTACGGAGGGTCTTGCCACTGAAGCTTTCTTT. This gives the protein CATTTEGLATEAFF.

This chain uses TRBV24-1 with TRBJ2-3; D is tentatively TRBD1 or TRBD2 (5 bases each). Looked up from germline, CDR1 is KGHDR and CDR2 is SFDVKD. The CDR3 runs 16 residues. V lost 0 bases to trimming and J lost 3 bases, with 12 bases between them. CDR3 in amino acids: CATSDLRGARTDTQYF. CDR3 nucleotide sequence: TGTGCCACCAGTGATTTGCGAGGGGCGCGGACAGATACGCAGTATTTT.

CDR3 DNA: TGTGCCACCAGTGGACTAGCACCCTACAATGAGCAGTTCTTC. Translating it yields CATSGLAPYNEQFF. J is TRBJ2-1 and V is TRBV24-1; 7 nucleotides align to TRBD2. The junction had 2 bases not matched to a gene; V was cut back by 5 bases and J by 2 bases. Germline V CDR1 and CDR2: KGHDR, SFDVKD. The CDR3 is made up of 14 amino acids.

The V gene is TRBV7-6, the J gene TRBJ1-6, with a tentative D call TRBD1 (5 bases). Trimming removed 5 bases at V and 7 bases at J, with 12 bases between. The CDR3 covers 14 residues. CDR1 is SGHVS and CDR2 is FNYEAQ in the germline V gene. Written as DNA, the CDR3 is TGTGCCAGCAGCCTGGACTGGGGGAATTCACCCCTCCACTTT. Amino acids: CASSLDWGNSPLHF.

This clonotype turned up a few times. The chain uses TRBV4-3 and TRBJ2-1; the match to TRBD2 covers 8 bases. This CDR3 region has 16 residues. Germline V gives CDR1 LGHNA, CDR2 YSLEER. The ends lost 3 bases at V and 2 bases at J; junction bases unmatched: 6. The CDR3 region has the DNA TGCGCCAGCAGCCATAAATTAGCGGGGCCCTACAATGAGCAGTTCTTC. Its protein is CASSHKLAGPYNEQFF.

A word on this clonotype: A junction end diverges from the germline sequence, so it may reflect a read error. This sequence joins TRBV18 and TRBJ2-1; tentative D call: TRBD2 (5 bases). Looked up from germline, CDR1 is KGHSH and CDR2 is LQKENI. The CDR3 is 14 amino acids. The CDR3 region has the DNA TGTGCCAGCTCACCGCTACCGACCCGCGGAGTAGAGGGCTTC. Protein: CASSPLPTRGVEGF. Drawing the rest from reference TRBV18 and TRBJ2-1, the complete variable domain is NAGVMQNPRHLVRRRGQEARLRCSPMKGHSHVYWYRQLPEEGLKFMVYLQKENIIDESGMPKERFSAEFPKEGPSILRIQQVVRGDSAAYFCASSPLPTRGVEGFGPGTRLTVL.

This clonotype has only a few counts. The chain couples TRBV20-1 to TRBJ1-1, with TRBD1 matching over 7 bases. V lost 7 bases and J lost 1; bases outside the gene matches: 6. The CDR3 runs 13 residues. The germline gives CDR1 DFQATT, CDR2 SNEGSKA (reference sequence). The CDR3 here is CSVSRGPNTEAFF. The CDR3, as DNA: TGCAGTGTTAGTAGGGGGCCGAACACTGAAGCTTTCTTT.

The table lists this clonotype with a few counts. V usage is TRBV11-2 and J usage is TRBJ2-6; D gene ambiguous. V gave up 9 bases and J gave up 0 bases, with 21 bases separating them. The CDR3 loop spans 18 amino acids. Germline assignment: CDR1 SGHAT and CDR2 FQNNGV. Here the CDR3 reads CASSHIPGSISGANVLTF. The CDR3 DNA reads TGTGCCAGTTCCCATATTCCTGGGTCCATCTCTGGGGCCAACGTCCTGACTTTC.

The chain links TRBV6-2 or TRBV6-3 to TRBJ2-5; the D is unclear. V lost 5 bases and J 2 bases, leaving 3 bases between the germline ends. Germline V gives CDR1 MNHEY, CDR2 SVGEGT. CDR3 length: 11 residues. CDR3 region: CASSKQETQYF. The CDR3 region has the DNA TGTGCCAGCAGTAAACAAGAGACCCAGTACTTC.

This clonotype was detected only a few times. Its ends do not fully match the called genes, so a read error is possible. The CDR3: CASQEAEFTYTQYF. In DNA form, the CDR3 reads TGCGCCAGCCAGGAGGCGGAATTCACATATACGCAGTATTTT. The chain recombines TRBV10-2 with TRBJ2-3, with D tentatively TRBD2 (5 bases). The CDR3 spans 14 residues. Germline V gene data show CDR1 as WSHSY and CDR2 as SAAADI.

This clonotype was observed a handful of times. The CDR3 ends on some other residue instead of the conserved phenylalanine or tryptophan, so this is likely a read error. The DNA is left out, because the CDR3 cannot be placed on it with certainty; the CDR3 is given as TCRdb lists it. The V gene is TRBV7-8, the J gene TRBJ1-1; TRBD1, the table's D call, was not compared with the DNA. The length of the CDR3 is 12 amino acids, counting both ends. The V gene's germline CDR1 is SGHVS and CDR2 FQNEAQ. The CDR3 here is CASSSYGQSPSS.

This clonotype was seen more than once but under ten times. This rearrangement joins TRBV5-1 to TRBJ2-5, with TRBD2 matching 11 bases. The V gene end was trimmed by 4 bases and the J gene end by 5 bases; junction bases not matched to a gene: 13. CDR3 size: 17 residues. CDR1 SGHRS and CDR2 YFSETQ come from the germline V gene. The DNA for the CDR3 is TGCGCCAGCAGCCTGCTAGCGGGGGGATCGCAAAAGGAGACCCAGTACTTC. This encodes CASSLLAGGSQKETQYF. Looking up the rest from reference TRBV5-1 and TRBJ2-5 gives the full variable domain: KAGVTQTPRYLIKTRGQQVTLSCSPISGHRSVSWYQQTPGQGLQFLFEYFSETQRNKGNFPGRFSGRQFSNSRSEMNVSTLELGDSALYLCASSLLAGGSQKETQYFGPGTRLLVL.

The V call is TRBV12-3 or TRBV12-4, the J call TRBJ1-5; no reliable D call. The CDR3 length is 13 residues. The ends were cut back, 1 base at V and 5 bases at J, with 6 bases in the middle. Written as DNA, the CDR3 is TGTGCCAGCAGTTTAGTGGAGGATCAGCCCCAGCATTTT. This encodes CASSLVEDQPQHF.

This clonotype was counted at least ten times. The chain combines TRBV7-2 with TRBJ1-2; D might be TRBD1 (5 bases). Trimming took off 3 bases at V and 3 bases at J, with 11 bases between the two ends. This CDR3 is 14 amino acids long. Per the germline V gene, CDR1 is SGHTA and CDR2 is FQGNSA. This CDR3 is CASSFQGADYGYTF. The CDR3 nucleotides read TGTGCCAGCAGCTTTCAGGGAGCGGACTATGGCTACACCTTC.

The V gene is TRBV2, the J gene TRBJ2-5, with a tentative D call TRBD2 (5 bases). V lost 4 bases and J 2 bases, leaving 11 bases between the germline ends. Germline V CDR1 and CDR2: SNHLY, FYNNEI. This CDR3 comprises 14 residues. The CDR3 loop is CASSVNGVQETQYF. The CDR3 DNA is TGTGCCAGCAGTGTAAACGGGGTACAAGAGACCCAGTACTTC.

The table lists this clonotype with a few counts. The rearrangement uses TRBV29-1 and TRBJ1-2; TRBD1 might be the D (5 bases). The V gene lost 7 bases and the J gene lost 6 bases, with 18 bases spanning the gap. The CDR3 is 13 amino acids. The germline gives CDR1 SQVTM, CDR2 ANQGSEA. The DNA for the CDR3 is TGCAGCGCCATTTGGGGGGGAGTCGATGGCTACACCTTC. This codes for CSAIWGGVDGYTF.

In this sample, this clonotype turned up a few times. The V and J genes are TRBV10-3 and TRBJ2-7; 14 bases agree with TRBD2. The trim removed 4 bases at V and 3 bases at J, leaving 8 bases unmatched. The CDR3 covers 17 residues. CDR1 is ENHRY, CDR2 SYGVKD, per germline. This CDR3 is CAISGPGLAGGHYEQYF. The CDR3 DNA reads TGTGCCATCAGTGGTCCCGGACTAGCGGGAGGCCACTACGAGCAGTACTTC.

The chain links TRBV10-1 to TRBJ1-4; D gene ambiguous. This CDR3 spans 14 amino acids. Germline loops: CDR1 WNHNN, CDR2 SYGVQD (reference sequence). V gave up 8 bases and J gave up 8 bases, with 18 bases separating them. This CDR3 is CASGPFWVREKLFF. CDR3 DNA: TGCGCCAGCGGCCCTTTCTGGGTTCGGGAAAAACTGTTTTTT.

This clonotype turned up a few times. The chain couples TRBV7-2 to TRBJ2-7; no clear D. CDR1 SGHTA and CDR2 FQGNSA come from the germline V gene. Trimming pared 1 base from V and 0 bases from J, leaving 10 bases between. There are 15 residues in the CDR3. This CDR3 reads CASSLGADYSYEQYF. The CDR3 nucleotides are TGTGCCAGCAGCTTAGGGGCGGATTACTCCTACGAGCAGTACTTC.

This clonotype was seen a few times. V usage is TRBV28 and J usage is TRBJ2-3; TRBD1 matches 8 bases. Losses at the gene ends were 5 bases for V and 0 bases for J; bases not matched to a gene: 7. Germline V gene lookup returns CDR1 MDHEN and CDR2 SYDVKM. The CDR3 loop spans 16 amino acids. The CDR3 sequence is CASSPPDRASTDTQYF. CDR3 sequence (DNA): TGTGCCAGCAGTCCGCCGGACAGGGCGAGCACAGATACGCAGTATTTT.

The CDR3 nucleotides are TGTGCCAGCAGACCCGGGACTAGCGGGAGAGGTGAGCAGTTCTTC. This translates into CASRPGTSGRGEQFF. The genes are TRBV6-2 or TRBV6-3 and TRBJ2-1; 14 positions match TRBD2. After removal of 6 bases from V and 9 bases from J, the junction contained 7 bases not matched to a gene. Germline lookup yields CDR1 MNHEY and CDR2 SVGEGT. The CDR3 has 15 residues.

DNA for the CDR3: TGTGCCACCAGCGGCGGACAGTTCCAAGAGACCCAGTACTTC. Translating it yields CATSGGQFQETQYF. The chain uses TRBV24-1 and TRBJ2-5; weak D call: TRBD1 (6 bases). The V and J ends lost 7 bases and 1 base respectively, with 12 bases between them. This CDR3 contains 14 residues. The V gene's germline CDR1 is KGHDR and CDR2 SFDVKD.

The chain employs TRBV7-2 and TRBJ2-5; TRBD2 agrees at 7 bases. The CDR3 loop spans 12 amino acids. Losses at the gene ends were 7 bases for V and 4 bases for J; bases not matched to a gene: 3. The germline gives CDR1 SGHTA, CDR2 FQGNSA. The CDR3 sequence is CASKASGETQYF. CDR3 nucleotides: TGTGCCAGCAAGGCTAGCGGAGAGACCCAGTACTTC. The full variable domain, its missing parts supplied by reference TRBV7-2 and TRBJ2-5, is GAGVSQSPSNKVTEKGKDVELRCDPISGHTALYWYRQSLGQGLEFLIYFQGNSAPDKSGLPSDRFSAERTGGSVSTLTIQRTQQEDSAVYLCASKASGETQYFGPGTRLLVL.